One sample yielded the 29 T cell receptor beta chains listed below, sequenced in a study of T-cell reconstitution after alpha-beta-depleted transplantation in children. Unique molecular identifiers were built into the TCRbeta library. TCRdb re-derived calls from the PCR reads in MiXCR, one entry per CDR3 protein. The sample includes around 250,000 distinct CDR3 sequences, about a tenth of them seen just once. Sequences were derived from PBMCs from the stem cell graft donor, sampled from the stem cell graft. These receptors came from a human donor who donated a stem cell graft to a child with SCID.

The rearrangement joins TRBV20-1 to TRBJ2-7; TRBD1 is a possible D gene (5 bases). V gave up 1 base and J gave up 4 bases, with 8 bases separating them. This CDR3 contains 12 residues. Germline V gene data show CDR1 as DFQATT and CDR2 as SNEGSKA (reference sequence). The CDR3 nucleotides read TGCAGTGCTAGAGTAGGGGAATACGAGCAGTACTTC. This sequence encodes CSARVGEYEQYF.

V gene TRBV3-1 combines with J gene TRBJ2-3; D call uncertain. This CDR3 is 15 amino acids long. The V end was cut by 11 bases, the J end by 3 bases, with 21 bases between. Germline-derived CDR1 and CDR2 are LGHDT and YNNKEL (reference sequence). The CDR3 nucleotides are TGTGCCTGCACCCAAGAGGTCCCTGGGACAGATACGCAGTATTTT. It codes for CACTQEVPGTDTQYF.

The V call is TRBV11-1, the J call TRBJ1-1, with a tentative D call TRBD1 (5 bases). Germline V gene lookup returns CDR1 SGHAT and CDR2 FQDESV (reference sequence). There are 18 residues in the CDR3. The ends were cut back, 5 bases at V and 1 base at J, with 23 bases in the middle. CDR3 loop: CASSRKGGGLDPNTEAFF. The DNA for the CDR3 is TGTGCCAGCAGCCGGAAAGGTGGGGGTTTAGACCCGAACACTGAAGCTTTCTTT.

The genes are TRBV5-1 and TRBJ2-7; 7 bases are shared with TRBD2. Germline CDR1 reads SGHRS; CDR2 reads YFSETQ. The CDR3 sequence is 14 residues long. Trimming took 0 bases from V and 4 from J; bases not matched to a gene: 4. CDR3: CASSLARGDYEQYF. The CDR3 DNA follows: TGCGCCAGCAGCTTGGCCCGGGGGGATTACGAGCAGTACTTC. Full variable domain (missing parts from reference TRBV5-1 and TRBJ2-7): KAGVTQTPRYLIKTRGQQVTLSCSPISGHRSVSWYQQTPGQGLQFLFEYFSETQRNKGNFPGRFSGRQFSNSRSEMNVSTLELGDSALYLCASSLARGDYEQYFGPGTRLTVT.

This clonotype occurred a few times. The chain has TRBV7-9 and TRBJ1-5, with no clear D. This CDR3 is 14 amino acids long. Germline V gives CDR1 SEHNR, CDR2 FQNEAQ (reference sequence). V was cut by 5 bases and J by 8 bases, with 16 bases left in between. The CDR3 nucleotides read TGTGCCAGCAGCGCCGAAGCGCCTGACAAGCCCCAGCATTTT. Translation gives CASSAEAPDKPQHF.

This clonotype was seen ten or more times. V is TRBV2 and J is TRBJ1-5, with D perhaps matching TRBD1 (6 bases). Trimming removed 4 bases at V and 1 base at J, with 14 bases between. This CDR3 has 16 residues. The germline V gene encodes CDR1 SNHLY and CDR2 FYNNEI. CDR3 bases: TGTGCCAGCAGTGGCCCGGCAGGGGCAAGCAATCAGCCCCAGCATTTT. Its translation is CASSGPAGASNQPQHF. The whole variable domain, filled in from reference TRBV2 and TRBJ1-5, reads EPEVTQTPSHQVTQMGQEVILRCVPISNHLYFYWYRQILGQKVEFLVSFYNNEISEKSEIFDDQFSVERPDGSNFTLKIRSTKLEDSAMYFCASSGPAGASNQPQHFGDGTRLSIL.

The J gene is TRBJ2-2, the V gene TRBV10-3, with TRBD2 matching over 11 bases. Germline trimming cut 7 bases from V and 4 bases from J; bases unmatched to any gene: 8. The CDR3 is made up of 16 amino acids. Germline loops: CDR1 ENHRY, CDR2 SYGVKD. CDR3 in amino acids: CAIKGTSGRGTGELFF. CDR3 bases: TGTGCCATCAAGGGGACTAGCGGCCGCGGCACCGGGGAGCTGTTTTTT.

At least ten counts were recorded for this clonotype. The genes are TRBV29-1 and TRBJ2-1, with D possibly TRBD2 on 6 matching bases. The germline CDR1 and CDR2 sequences are SQVTM and ANQGSEA. CDR3 length: 14 amino acids. Trimming removed 7 bases from V and 7 bases from J, with 20 bases in between. CDR3 nucleotide sequence: TGCAGCGGGGCATATGGGCATGGGGGGAATGAGCAGTTCTTC. As protein: CSGAYGHGGNEQFF.

This clonotype was recorded many times. This sequence joins TRBV9 and TRBJ2-3, with TRBD1 matching over 8 bases. The V gene end was trimmed by 3 bases and the J gene end by 2 bases; junction bases not matched to a gene: 5. The CDR3 is made up of 15 amino acids. Germline V gene data show CDR1 as SGDLS and CDR2 as YYNGEE. The DNA of the CDR3 is TGTGCCAGCAGCGGGGGACAGGCCCTCACAGATACGCAGTATTTT. Protein: CASSGGQALTDTQYF.

The chain joins TRBV7-9 to TRBJ1-2; a weak D match, TRBD1 (5 bases). Trimming left V 2 bases short and J 4 bases short, with 11 bases between. CDR1 is SEHNR, CDR2 FQNEAQ, per germline (reference sequence). The CDR3 loop spans 14 amino acids. The CDR3 sequence is CASSLQGRAYGYTF. CDR3 coding DNA: TGTGCCAGCAGCTTACAGGGACGGGCCTATGGCTACACCTTC.

This chain connects TRBV4-1 to TRBJ2-7; D may be TRBD1 (5 bases). V lost 1 base and J lost 3, with 13 bases in between. This CDR3 has 15 residues. Germline V gene sequence: CDR1 MGHRA, CDR2 YSYEKL. The CDR3, as DNA: TGCGCCAGCAGCCAAGTTAGACAGACTTTCTACGAGCAGTACTTC. The encoded protein is CASSQVRQTFYEQYF.

Ten or more counts support this clonotype. The rearrangement links TRBV12-3 or TRBV12-4 to TRBJ1-3; 7 bases are shared with TRBD1. This CDR3 comprises 14 residues. V lost 6 bases and J lost 3; bases outside the gene matches: 5. CDR3 sequence: CASSSGQYGNTIYF. The CDR3 DNA reads as TGTGCCAGCAGCTCGGGACAGTATGGAAACACCATATATTTT.

In its sample, this clonotype was seen a few times. The chain employs TRBV12-3 or TRBV12-4 and TRBJ1-3; perhaps TRBD1 as D (6 bases). This CDR3 spans 15 amino acids. The germline V and J ends were trimmed by 6 bases and 0 bases, with 12 bases remaining between them. The CDR3 here is CASRPTGHSGNTIYF. CDR3 sequence (DNA): TGTGCCAGCAGACCGACAGGCCACTCTGGAAACACCATATATTTT.

This clonotype has only a few counts. This chain uses TRBV29-1 with TRBJ1-2; D is possibly TRBD1 (5 bases). Germline values: CDR1 SQVTM, CDR2 ANQGSEA. The germline V and J ends were trimmed by 7 bases and 6 bases, with 12 bases remaining between them. The CDR3 has 11 amino acids. The CDR3 coding sequence is TGCAGCGCCTCTCAGGGTCATGGCTACACCTTC. It translates to CSASQGHGYTF.

There are many counts of this clonotype. The chain uses TRBV6-5 and TRBJ2-7; D gene ambiguous. Between the trimmed V and J ends, which lost 4 bases and 0 bases, there was a span of 7 bases. This CDR3 is 13 amino acids long. Germline V gene data show CDR1 as MNHEY and CDR2 as SVGAGI. The DNA of the CDR3 is TGTGCCAGCAGTTCCGGGCCCTCCTACGAGCAGTACTTC. Translation: CASSSGPSYEQYF.

This clonotype has only a few counts. The rearrangement joins TRBV12-3 or TRBV12-4 to TRBJ2-7; maybe TRBD2 (6 bases). CDR3 size: 15 residues. The ends were cut back, 3 bases at V and 0 bases at J, with 12 bases in the middle. The CDR3: CASSLRGVSSYEQYF. The DNA of the CDR3 is TGTGCCAGCAGTTTGCGCGGGGTTAGCTCCTACGAGCAGTACTTC.

Many counts were recorded for this clonotype. For the CDR3, the DNA is TGTGCCAGCAGTTACCTGGTGGGAGGAAGAAACACTGAAGCTTTCTTT. This translates into CASSYLVGGRNTEAFF. The chain carries TRBV6-5 and TRBJ1-1, with no clear D. The germline CDR1 and CDR2 sequences are MNHEY and SVGAGI. The CDR3 consists of 16 residues. V was clipped by 2 bases and J by 2 bases, with 15 bases between them.

There are many counts of this clonotype. This chain uses TRBV3-1 with TRBJ1-5; 10 bases fit TRBD1. The junction had 3 bases not matched to a gene; V was cut back by 1 base and J by 6 bases. The CDR3 extends over 15 amino acids. CDR1 and CDR2 from the germline V gene are LGHDT and YNNKEL (reference sequence). The CDR3, as DNA: TGTGCCAGCAGCCAAGCGGGACAGGGGATTCAGCCCCAGCATTTT. Translated, it gives CASSQAGQGIQPQHF.

This clonotype was detected only a few times. The J gene is TRBJ1-3, the V gene TRBV20-1; 10 positions match TRBD1. V lost 5 bases to trimming and J lost 2 bases; unmatched junction nucleotides: 3. Germline values: CDR1 DFQATT, CDR2 SNEGSKA (reference sequence). The length of the CDR3 is 14 residues. The CDR3 nucleotides read TGCAGTGCTCCGGGACAGGGGACTGGAAACACCATATATTTT. As protein: CSAPGQGTGNTIYF.

This clonotype was seen a few times. The rearrangement uses TRBV12-3 or TRBV12-4 and TRBJ2-1; 9 nucleotides line up with TRBD1. The CDR3 has 15 residues. The ends lost 6 bases at V and 0 bases at J; junction bases unmatched: 3. DNA for the CDR3: TGTGCCAGCAGAGAGACAGGGGGCTCCTACAATGAGCAGTTCTTC. Translated: CASRETGGSYNEQFF.

This clonotype was seen a few times. CDR3 protein: CSAPRGGVGELFF. In DNA form, the CDR3 reads TGCAGTGCTCCTCGTGGGGGCGTCGGGGAGCTGTTTTTT. The rearrangement links TRBV20-1 to TRBJ2-2, with D possibly matching TRBD1 (6 bases). V was clipped by 5 bases and J by 7 bases, with 14 bases between them. The CDR3 spans 13 residues. Per the germline V gene, CDR1 is DFQATT and CDR2 is SNEGSKA (reference sequence).

This clonotype came up many times. The gene calls are TRBV3-1 and TRBJ1-6; D is unclear. V lost 5 bases, J lost 8 bases, and 10 bases lay in between. This CDR3 comprises 13 residues. Germline-derived CDR1 and CDR2 are LGHDT and YNNKEL (reference sequence). CDR3 nucleotides: TGTGCCAGCAGCTCCGACCGGTATTCACCCCTCCACTTT. Its translation: CASSSDRYSPLHF.

The chain joins TRBV2 to TRBJ2-1; TRBD2 matches 9 bases. CDR1 is SNHLY and CDR2 is FYNNEI in the germline V gene. J was trimmed by 2 bases and V by 8 bases; bases with no gene match: 4. The CDR3 covers 14 residues. The CDR3 DNA reads as TGTGCCAGCTTGGCGGGGGGGCCCTACAATGAGCAGTTCTTC. Encoded protein: CASLAGGPYNEQFF.

V is TRBV7-9 and J is TRBJ1-1, with a possible D match to TRBD1 (5 bases). V lost 5 bases to trimming and J lost 1 base, with 14 bases between them. The germline gives CDR1 SEHNR, CDR2 FQNEAQ (reference sequence). The CDR3 loop spans 15 amino acids. CDR3: CASSPRDLANTEAFF. In DNA form, the CDR3 reads TGTGCCAGCAGCCCAAGGGACTTAGCGAACACTGAAGCTTTCTTT.

A remark on this clonotype: A read error may account for a junction end that differs from germline. The chain employs TRBV3-1 and TRBJ2-1, with unresolved D. The CDR3 totals 14 residues. Germline V gene sequence: CDR1 LGHDT, CDR2 YNNKEL (reference sequence). The CDR3, as DNA: TGTGCCAGCAGCCATCTAAGTCTCCACAATCAGCAGTTCTTC. Translation: CASSHLSLHNQQFF.

This clonotype was seen a few times. The chain employs TRBV6-1 and TRBJ1-2; D not certain. V was pared by 0 bases and J by 0 bases, with 8 bases between. Germline CDR1 and CDR2: MNHNS and SASEGT. This CDR3 has 15 amino acids. The CDR3 nucleotides read TGTGCCAGCAGTGAAGCGTTGGGCTCTAACTATGGCTACACCTTC. As protein: CASSEALGSNYGYTF.

This clonotype was observed many times. This chain uses TRBV25-1 with TRBJ2-4, with TRBD2 as a possible D gene (6 bases). The V gene's germline CDR1 is MGHDK and CDR2 SYGVNS. Trimming stripped 5 bases from V and 3 bases from J, with 20 bases between. The CDR3 consists of 17 residues. CDR3 amino acids: CASSSPGRDGGKNIQYF. The DNA for the CDR3 is TGTGCCAGCAGTTCCCCAGGGCGGGACGGGGGCAAAAACATTCAGTACTTC.

This clonotype occurred many times. The rearrangement links TRBV3-1 to TRBJ1-4; the D gene is possibly TRBD1 (6 bases). Germline CDR1 is LGHDT and CDR2 is YNNKEL (reference sequence). The CDR3 extends over 15 amino acids. Trimming removed 4 bases from V and 7 bases from J, with 16 bases in between. The CDR3 nucleotides are TGTGCCAGCAGCCTTAGGCAGGGGACGGGTGAAAAACTGTTTTTT. Protein sequence: CASSLRQGTGEKLFF.

V usage is TRBV5-1 and J usage is TRBJ2-7; TRBD1 might be the D (6 bases). V dropped 4 bases and J dropped 3 bases, with 17 bases sitting between them. CDR1 SGHRS and CDR2 YFSETQ come from the germline V gene. This CDR3 is built from 15 residues. DNA for the CDR3: TGCGCCAGCAGCCAGGGGACATGGGGCCTCTACGAGCAGTACTTC. Encoded protein: CASSQGTWGLYEQYF.